This T cell receptor (beta chain) was obtained from a study of tumor and adjacent non-tumor tissue in lung cancer. Study-wide background: Samples averaged roughly 4.3 million productive TCRbeta reads each.

A modified ARM-PCR protocol with three rounds of nested PCR amplified TCRbeta. TCRdb called the multiplex PCR reads again in MiXCR, with one record for every CDR3 protein. Of 90,000 to 110,000 distinct CDR3 sequences listed, roughly two thirds were seen once; the top ten hold over 15%. The V gene lost 3 bases and the J gene lost 2 bases, with 7 bases spanning the gap. Looked up from germline, CDR1 is MNHEY and CDR2 is SVGAGI. The CDR3 spans 13 residues. General study points: Patients with more diverse tumor TCRs had worse survival. Tumor repertoires had a smaller top 100 clone share than normal lung.

The table lists this clonotype with many counts. Its antigen is unidentified. No cell sorting was done before RNA was extracted from the tissue. More than 3 cm separated this lung sample from the edge of the tumor. Donors were chemotherapy-naive, newly diagnosed lung cancer surgical patients in China, August–late 2014. Sequenced sample: distant non-tumor lung tissue. The sequence came from a man aged 55 to 70 with non-small cell lung cancer. V usage is TRBV6-5 and J usage is TRBJ2-5; the D gene is possibly TRBD2 (6 bases). Here the CDR3 reads CASSYGGQETQYF. The CDR3 bases are TGTGCCAGCAGTTATGGGGGGCAAGAGACCCAGTACTTC.